The rows below give T cell receptor beta chains drawn from one sample of a study of shared clonotypes between healthy human individuals. Assay used: immunoSEQ multiplex PCR; TCRdb lists only in-frame clones, some missing. The table shows hundreds of thousands of clones, with around three quarters occurring only once. Sample: memory CD4+ T cells sorted from blood. The receptors were sampled from a woman aged 25 to 39 in good health. CDR3s include the opening cysteine and the closing phenylalanine or tryptophan. A D gene is named only where the DNA matches it firmly. Clone size is stated in some rows and not others, as once, few, many or a class when expanded.

CDR3 DNA: TGTGCCAGCTCCCCCGGACTACTTGACGAGCAGTACTTC
CDR3 protein: CASSPGLLDEQYF
clone size: NA
D gene: NA
V gene: TRBV18
J gene: TRBJ2-7

CDR3 DNA: TGTGCCAGTAGTATAGCGACAGGGGGTACTGAAGCTTTCTTT
CDR3 protein: CASSIATGGTEAFF
clone size: once
D gene: TRBD1
V gene: TRBV19
J gene: TRBJ1-1

CDR3 DNA: TGTGCGGCGGGACGCCAGCTGGGGGAGACCCAGTACTTC
CDR3 protein: CAAGRQLGETQYF
clone size: NA
D gene: NA
V gene: TRBV15
J gene: TRBJ2-5

CDR3 DNA: TGTGCCAGCAGTCTACGGACAGGGTATACCGAGCAGTACTTC
CDR3 protein: CASSLRTGYTEQYF
clone size: NA
D gene: TRBD1
V gene: TRBV27
J gene: TRBJ2-7

CDR3 DNA: TGTGCCAGCACCAGGGTCGGCAATCAGCCCCAGCATTTT
CDR3 protein: CASTRVGNQPQHF
clone size: NA
D gene: NA
V gene: TRBV6-6
J gene: TRBJ1-5

CDR3 DNA: TGTGCCAGCAGCTTGGGTCGACCTACTAGCACAGATACGCAGTATTTT
CDR3 protein: CASSLGRPTSTDTQYF
clone size: NA
D gene: NA
V gene: TRBV5-6
J gene: TRBJ2-3

CDR3 DNA: TGTGCCAGCAGCCCGGGGCGACAGGGGAAGGGCGAAAAACTGTTTTTT
CDR3 protein: CASSPGRQGKGEKLFF
clone size: once
D gene: TRBD1
V gene: TRBV7-9
J gene: TRBJ1-4

CDR3 DNA: TGCGCCAGCAGCTTGTCGTCCTCTAACTATGGCTACACCTTC
CDR3 protein: CASSLSSSNYGYTF
clone size: NA
D gene: NA
V gene: TRBV5-1
J gene: TRBJ1-2

CDR3 DNA: TGTGCCATCAGTGAGTCGTGGGACAGGGTCGGAAACACCATATATTTT
CDR3 protein: CAISESWDRVGNTIYF
clone size: few
D gene: TRBD1
V gene: TRBV10-3
J gene: TRBJ1-3

CDR3 DNA: TGCGCCAGCAGCTCGACTGGTTATAATGAGCAGTTCTTC
CDR3 protein: CASSSTGYNEQFF
clone size: NA
D gene: NA
V gene: TRBV5-1
J gene: TRBJ2-1

CDR3 DNA: TGTGCCAGTAGCACGATCTCTGGGGCCAACGTCCTGACTTTC
CDR3 protein: CASSTISGANVLTF
clone size: NA
D gene: NA
V gene: TRBV19
J gene: TRBJ2-6

CDR3 DNA: TGTGCCAGCAGTGAGGCGGGACAGGGACATTTT
CDR3 protein: CASSEAGQGHF
clone size: few
D gene: TRBD1
V gene: TRBV2
J gene: TRBJ1-3

CDR3 DNA: TGTGCCAGCAGCGATGACAGGGGGCGTATTGGCTACACCTTC
CDR3 protein: CASSDDRGRIGYTF
clone size: NA
D gene: TRBD1
V gene: TRBV6-6
J gene: TRBJ1-2

CDR3 DNA: TGTGCCAGCAGCCTACCTCAGGCGGAGACCCAGTACTTC
CDR3 protein: CASSLPQAETQYF
clone size: NA
D gene: NA
V gene: TRBV7-9
J gene: TRBJ2-5

CDR3 DNA: TGTGCCAGCAGTTTGGGACAGGGGGTAGGCTATGGCTACACCTTC
CDR3 protein: CASSLGQGVGYGYTF
clone size: NA
D gene: TRBD1
V gene: TRBV28
J gene: TRBJ1-2

CDR3 DNA: TGTGCCAGCAGTCTCGGACAGGGGGCGTACGAGCAGTACTTC
CDR3 protein: CASSLGQGAYEQYF
clone size: NA
D gene: TRBD1
V gene: TRBV9
J gene: TRBJ2-7

CDR3 DNA: TGCGCCAGCAGCCAAGATAAGACTGCAGGACCCTATGGCTACACCTTC
CDR3 protein: CASSQDKTAGPYGYTF
clone size: NA
D gene: NA
V gene: TRBV4-1
J gene: TRBJ1-2

CDR3 DNA: TGTGCCAGCAGCCAAGACCAACAGGGCACCGGGGAGCTGTTTTTT
CDR3 protein: CASSQDQQGTGELFF
clone size: many
D gene: NA
V gene: TRBV4-2
J gene: TRBJ2-2

CDR3 DNA: TGCGCCAGCAGCTTGGGAGTGGACAGCCTAGCCAAAAACATTCAGTACTTC
CDR3 protein: CASSLGVDSLAKNIQYF
clone size: once
D gene: NA
V gene: TRBV5-1
J gene: TRBJ2-4

CDR3 DNA: TGTGCCAGCAGTTTTCGGGACTATGGCTACACCTTC
CDR3 protein: CASSFRDYGYTF
clone size: few
D gene: NA
V gene: TRBV28
J gene: TRBJ1-2

CDR3 DNA: TGTGCCAGCACCAGGCGGGACAGGGGGACCTATGGCTACACCTTC
CDR3 protein: CASTRRDRGTYGYTF
clone size: NA
D gene: TRBD1
V gene: TRBV28
J gene: TRBJ1-2

CDR3 DNA: TGCGCCAGCAGCCAGGGTACAGGGAAGTACAATGAGCAGTTCTTC
CDR3 protein: CASSQGTGKYNEQFF
clone size: NA
D gene: NA
V gene: TRBV4-1
J gene: TRBJ2-1

CDR3 DNA: TGCGCCAGCAGCTTGGCCGGGGGGTACCAAGAGACCCAGTACTTC
CDR3 protein: CASSLAGGYQETQYF
clone size: NA
D gene: TRBD2
V gene: TRBV5-1
J gene: TRBJ2-5

CDR3 DNA: TGTGCCAGCAGCGTAGAGGGGGGAGAGCGGCTAGCGGGAGTAAACCGCGATGAGCAGTTCTTC
CDR3 protein: CASSVEGGERLAGVNRDEQFF
clone size: NA
D gene: TRBD2
V gene: TRBV9
J gene: TRBJ2-1

CDR3 DNA: TGTGCCTGGACAGGGGGAACCTATGGCTACACCTTC
CDR3 protein: CAWTGGTYGYTF
clone size: NA
D gene: TRBD1
V gene: TRBV30
J gene: TRBJ1-2

CDR3 DNA: TGTGCCAGCAGTCGCCCGGGAGGAGGACAAGAGACCCAGTACTTC
CDR3 protein: CASSRPGGGQETQYF
clone size: NA
D gene: TRBD2
V gene: TRBV27
J gene: TRBJ2-5

CDR3 DNA: TGTGCCGGGGGGACTAGCGGAAACAATGAGCAGTTCTTC
CDR3 protein: CAGGTSGNNEQFF
clone size: NA
D gene: TRBD2
V gene: TRBV30
J gene: TRBJ2-1

CDR3 DNA: TGTGCCAGTAACGGGGGGGAGGGCAATCAGCCCCAGCATTTT
CDR3 protein: CASNGGEGNQPQHF
clone size: NA
D gene: NA
V gene: TRBV19
J gene: TRBJ1-5

CDR3 DNA: TGTGCCAGCAGTGAAAAATATAGCGGGAGCGCAACCTACGAGCAGTACTTC
CDR3 protein: CASSEKYSGSATYEQYF
clone size: NA
D gene: TRBD2
V gene: TRBV25-1
J gene: TRBJ2-7

CDR3 DNA: TGTGCCAGCAGCCCCGAGCGACGGCAGAGTTTCATTCAGTACTTC
CDR3 protein: CASSPERRQSFIQYF
clone size: NA
D gene: NA
V gene: TRBV7-8
J gene: TRBJ2-4

CDR3 DNA: TGTGCCTGGAGTTCTCACTGGGGGGGGACGCAATCAGGGCCCCAGCATTTT
CDR3 protein: CAWSSHWGGTQSGPQHF
clone size: NA
D gene: NA
V gene: TRBV30
J gene: TRBJ1-5

CDR3 DNA: TGCGCCAGCAGTGGCGGACAGGGGGCCAACACCGGGGAGCTGTTTTTT
CDR3 protein: CASSGGQGANTGELFF
clone size: NA
D gene: TRBD1
V gene: TRBV10-1
J gene: TRBJ2-2

CDR3 DNA: TGCGCCAGCAGCTTGGGAGGAGGGTGGGATGAGCAGTTCTTC
CDR3 protein: CASSLGGGWDEQFF
clone size: NA
D gene: NA
V gene: TRBV5-1
J gene: TRBJ2-1